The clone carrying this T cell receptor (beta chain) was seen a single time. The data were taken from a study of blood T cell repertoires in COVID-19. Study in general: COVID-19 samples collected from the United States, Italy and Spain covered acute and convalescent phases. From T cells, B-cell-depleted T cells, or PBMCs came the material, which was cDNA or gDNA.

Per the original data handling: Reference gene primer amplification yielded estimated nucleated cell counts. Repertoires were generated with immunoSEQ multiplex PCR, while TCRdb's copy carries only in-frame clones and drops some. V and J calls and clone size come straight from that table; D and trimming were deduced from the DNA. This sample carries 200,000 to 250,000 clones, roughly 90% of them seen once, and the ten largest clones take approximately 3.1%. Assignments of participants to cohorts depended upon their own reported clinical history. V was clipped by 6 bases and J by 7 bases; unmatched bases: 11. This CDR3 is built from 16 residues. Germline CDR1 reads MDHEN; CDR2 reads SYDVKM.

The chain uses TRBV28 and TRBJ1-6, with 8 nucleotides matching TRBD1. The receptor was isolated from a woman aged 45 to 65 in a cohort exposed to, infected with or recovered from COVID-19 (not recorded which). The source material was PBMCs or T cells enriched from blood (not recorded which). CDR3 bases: TGTGCCAGCAGCACCTCATCAGGGGGCTTCAATTCACCCCTCCACTTT. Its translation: CASSTSSGGFNSPLHF.